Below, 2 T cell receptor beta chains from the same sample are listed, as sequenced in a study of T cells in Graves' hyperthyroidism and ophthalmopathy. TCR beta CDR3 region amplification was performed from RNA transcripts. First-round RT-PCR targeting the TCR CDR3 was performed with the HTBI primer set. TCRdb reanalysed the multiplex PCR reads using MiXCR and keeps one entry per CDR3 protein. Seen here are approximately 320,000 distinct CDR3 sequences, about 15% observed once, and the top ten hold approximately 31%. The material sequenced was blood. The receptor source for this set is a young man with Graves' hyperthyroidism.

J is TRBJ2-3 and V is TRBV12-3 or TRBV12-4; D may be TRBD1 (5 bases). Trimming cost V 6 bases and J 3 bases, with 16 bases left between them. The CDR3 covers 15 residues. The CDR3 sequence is CASSMQGSRTDTQYF. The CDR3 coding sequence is TGTGCCAGCAGCATGCAGGGTAGTAGGACAGATACGCAGTATTTT.

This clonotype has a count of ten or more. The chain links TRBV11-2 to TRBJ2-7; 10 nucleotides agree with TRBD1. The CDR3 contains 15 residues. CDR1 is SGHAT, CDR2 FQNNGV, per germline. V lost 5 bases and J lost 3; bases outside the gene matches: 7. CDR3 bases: TGTGCCAGCAGCCCAACCAGGACAGGGGGCTACGAGCAGTACTTC. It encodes CASSPTRTGGYEQYF.